This T cell receptor (beta chain) was captured by sequencing in a study of cytomegalovirus exposure and HLA in healthy donors. The PCR employed 60 Vbeta primers together with 13 Jbeta primers. The protocol was immunoSEQ multiplex PCR, while the TCRdb copy is restricted to in-frame clones and leaves out a portion. The sample holds 140,000 to 150,000 clones, around 66% seen once. This CDR3 region has 12 residues. The germline V gene has CDR1 SEHNR and CDR2 FQNEAQ (reference sequence). This clone turned up a few times. The antigen remains unidentified. A read error may produce the germline difference seen at one junction end. Study-wide findings and caveats: Equally common other TCR beta chains were less clonally expanded than HLA-associated ones, a later analysis found. It was confirmed in vitro that a few of the CMV-associated chains were specific for CMV antigens.

The specimen sequenced was PBMCs. The TCR was taken from a woman between 55 and 75 years old in good health and CMV-seronegative. The rearrangement joins TRBV7-9 to TRBJ1-1; D is unclear. The CDR3 DNA reads TGTTCCAGCAGCCCGCGGAACACTGAAGCTTTCTTT. Its protein is CSSSPRNTEAFF.